These 17 T cell receptor beta chains were sequenced from one sample in a study of cytomegalovirus exposure and HLA in healthy donors. PCR amplification relied on 60 Vbeta primers (plus 13 Jbeta primers). Measured with immunoSEQ multiplex PCR; TCRdb has only the in-frame clones, and not every one. The sample shows about 150,000 clones, over 70% of them seen only once. The sequencing input was PBMCs. These receptor sequences come from a young man in good health and CMV-seropositive.

This chain's CDR3 is CASSSQGKGYEQYF. The DNA of the CDR3 is TGCGCCAGCAGCTCCCAGGGGAAGGGTTACGAGCAGTACTTC. The rearrangement uses TRBV5-1 and TRBJ2-7; TRBD1 might be the D (6 bases). V lost 3 bases to trimming and J lost 4 bases, with 14 bases between them. Germline-derived CDR1 and CDR2 are SGHRS and YFSETQ. This CDR3 spans 14 amino acids.

The V and J genes are TRBV18 and TRBJ1-2; 8 bases fit TRBD1. Germline V CDR1 and CDR2: KGHSH, LQKENI. The CDR3 has 14 residues. The trim removed 5 bases at V and 2 bases at J, leaving 4 bases unmatched. DNA for the CDR3: TGTGCCAGCTCAACTGGACAGGGCAACTATGGCTACACCTTC. Protein: CASSTGQGNYGYTF.

The chain joins TRBV30 to TRBJ2-1; tentative D call: TRBD2 (5 bases). The germline V gene encodes CDR1 GTSNPN and CDR2 SVGIG (reference sequence). V was shortened by 3 bases and J by 5 bases, with 20 bases between the two germline ends. The CDR3 spans 16 residues. CDR3 coding DNA: TGTGCCTGGAGAGCACCTCCTAGCTATTTGGACAATGAGCAGTTCTTC. Translated, it gives CAWRAPPSYLDNEQFF.

V gene TRBV30 combines with J gene TRBJ1-5; D perhaps matches TRBD1 (5 bases). Germline V gene sequence: CDR1 GTSNPN, CDR2 SVGIG (reference sequence). Trimming left V 1 base short and J 5 bases short, with 12 bases between. The CDR3 runs to 14 residues. CDR3 coding DNA: TGTGCCTGGAGTGCCGGGGGGGTTTATCAGCCCCAGCATTTT. Protein sequence: CAWSAGGVYQPQHF. The full variable domain, its missing parts supplied by reference TRBV30 and TRBJ1-5, is SQTIHQWPATLVQPVGSPLSLECTVEGTSNPNLYWYRQAAGRGLQLLFYSVGIGQISSEVPQNLSASRPQDRQFILSSKKLLLSDSGFYLCAWSAGGVYQPQHFGDGTRLSIL.

J is TRBJ1-1 and V is TRBV10-2, with D hard to call. V lost 4 bases to trimming and J lost 2 bases, with 5 bases between them. Germline loops: CDR1 WSHSY, CDR2 SAAADI. The CDR3 extends over 12 amino acids. This CDR3 is CASSVSNTEAFF. CDR3 nucleotides: TGCGCCAGCAGTGTGAGCAACACTGAAGCTTTCTTT.

The chain joins TRBV5-1 to TRBJ1-1, with 7 bases that match TRBD1. V gave up 3 bases and J gave up 3 bases; unmatched junction bases: 5. Germline CDR1 is SGHRS and CDR2 is YFSETQ. CDR3 length: 14 amino acids. The CDR3 loop reads CASSWGQQYTEAFF. The CDR3 region has the DNA TGCGCCAGCAGCTGGGGACAGCAGTACACTGAAGCTTTCTTT.

The chain employs TRBV4-1 and TRBJ2-6, with TRBD2 matching over 10 bases. CDR1 and CDR2 from the germline V gene are MGHRA and YSYEKL. The CDR3 has 18 residues. J gave up 1 base and V 0 bases, and 3 bases lay outside the gene matches. The CDR3 here is CASSQEVAGGSGANVLTF. CDR3 nucleotides: TGCGCCAGCAGCCAAGAAGTAGCGGGAGGATCTGGGGCCAACGTCCTGACTTTC.

V gene TRBV6-1 combines with J gene TRBJ1-2; TRBD1 is a possible D gene (5 bases). This CDR3 has 15 amino acids. Germline lookup yields CDR1 MNHNS and CDR2 SASEGT. Trimming left V 5 bases short and J 4 bases short, with 17 bases between. The CDR3: CASSPRLAGRYGYTF. The DNA for the CDR3 is TGTGCCAGCAGTCCACGACTGGCAGGGCGCTATGGCTACACCTTC.

In this sample, this clone turned up a few times. The genes are TRBV5-1 and TRBJ1-4, with no clear D. The ends were cut back, 0 bases at V and 0 bases at J, with 9 bases in the middle. Germline V gene data show CDR1 as SGHRS and CDR2 as YFSETQ. This CDR3 comprises 16 residues. The CDR3 loop reads CASSLDPSATNEKLFF. The DNA for the CDR3 is TGCGCCAGCAGCTTGGATCCGAGTGCAACTAATGAAAAACTGTTTTTT.

V gene TRBV9 combines with J gene TRBJ1-1; 7 bases fit TRBD1. The junction had 5 bases not matched to a gene; V was cut back by 3 bases and J by 0 bases. The CDR3 has 15 amino acids. The germline CDR1 and CDR2 sequences are SGDLS and YYNGEE. This CDR3 is CASSAAGGMNTEAFF. CDR3 sequence (DNA): TGTGCCAGCAGCGCGGCAGGGGGGATGAACACTGAAGCTTTCTTT.

The chain carries TRBV4-2 and TRBJ2-1, with D uncertain. Deletions cut 1 base from V and 7 bases from J, with 14 bases between. This CDR3 contains 15 residues. Germline assignment: CDR1 LGHNA and CDR2 YNFKEQ. Written as DNA, the CDR3 is TGTGCCAGCAGCCAAGGTAGTGGTGGTCGGAATGAGCAGTTCTTC. Its translation: CASSQGSGGRNEQFF.

The CDR3, as DNA: TGTGCCAGCAGTTTAAGTCCGTTACAGGGTGGCGACACCGGGGAGCTGTTTTTT. Translation: CASSLSPLQGGDTGELFF. This sequence joins TRBV27 and TRBJ2-2; a possible D gene is TRBD1 (6 bases). CDR1 and CDR2 (germline): MNHEY, SMNVEV (reference sequence). V was pared by 2 bases and J by 3 bases, with 19 bases between. This CDR3 has 18 residues.

The V gene is TRBV13, the J gene TRBJ2-3; no clear D gene. CDR1 is PRHDT, CDR2 FYEKMQ, per germline (reference sequence). CDR3 length equals 16 residues. Between the trimmed V and J ends, which lost 1 base and 0 bases, there was a span of 11 bases. CDR3 protein: CASSLDGGTSTDTQYF. DNA of the CDR3: TGTGCCAGCAGCTTAGATGGCGGAACTAGCACAGATACGCAGTATTTT.

The CDR3 sequence: CASSWDRNEKLFF. In DNA, the CDR3 is TGTGCCAGCAGTTGGGACAGGAATGAAAAACTGTTTTTT. V usage is TRBV6-5 and J usage is TRBJ1-4; 8 nucleotides match TRBD1. The ends lost 4 bases at V and 5 bases at J; junction bases unmatched: 0. Per the germline V gene, CDR1 is MNHEY and CDR2 is SVGAGI. There are 13 residues in the CDR3.

The rearrangement joins TRBV28 to TRBJ1-4, with 9 bases aligning to TRBD1. V lost 8 bases and J lost 5; bases outside the gene matches: 15. Germline V lookup: CDR1 MDHEN, CDR2 SYDVKM. This CDR3 is 17 amino acids long. This chain's CDR3 is CASAPGQGRPQNEKLFF. The CDR3 DNA follows: TGTGCCAGCGCACCGGGACAGGGCCGTCCTCAAAATGAAAAACTGTTTTTT. The whole variable domain, remainder taken from reference TRBV28 and TRBJ1-4, is DVKVTQSSRYLVKRTGEKVFLECVQDMDHENMFWYRQDPGLGLRLIYFSYDVKMKEKGDIPEGYSVSREKKERFSLILESASTNQTSMYLCASAPGQGRPQNEKLFFGSGTQLSVL.

This chain connects TRBV5-1 to TRBJ2-2; D gene ambiguous. CDR3 length: 12 residues. Germline CDR1 and CDR2: SGHRS and YFSETQ. Deletions cut 5 bases from V and 7 bases from J, with 9 bases between. CDR3 sequence (DNA): TGCGCCAGCAGTTATTCAGGCGGGGAGCTGTTTTTT. The encoded protein is CASSYSGGELFF.

This clone was picked up one time. This rearrangement joins TRBV7-9 to TRBJ1-3, with 7 bases fitting TRBD1. Trimming at V came to 10 bases and at J to 3 bases, leaving 3 bases not matched to a gene. The germline V gene encodes CDR1 SEHNR and CDR2 FQNEAQ (reference sequence). The CDR3 sequence is 12 residues long. CDR3: CATHRGGNTIYF. Here the CDR3 DNA reads TGTGCCACTCACAGGGGTGGAAACACCATATATTTT.